This T cell receptor beta chain is drawn from a study of T cells after yellow fever vaccination. Looking at the study overall: Those fractions that held only low numbers of cells were prepared using the SMART-Seq v4 Ultra Low Input RNA kit.

Findings and limits, study-wide: Booster samples showed a return of most primary-vaccination clones (under 97% CD4, approximately 90% CD8).

Trimming shortened V by 1 base and J by 9 bases, and 13 bases separated the two germline ends. Germline-derived CDR1 and CDR2 are MDHEN and SYDVKM. The CDR3 totals 14 residues. Only a few counts were recorded for this clonotype. No antigen is known for it. TCRdb fed the 5' RACE reads into MiXCR, producing one record per CDR3 protein. Of 500,000 to 650,000 distinct CDR3 sequences listed, 9% to 15% are singletons. The J gene is TRBJ2-4, the V gene TRBV28, with a tentative D call TRBD2 (6 bases). The sequence was obtained from a man between 25 and 39 years old who received the YFV17D yellow fever vaccine. The source material was PBMCs, sampled on the day of the yellow fever booster vaccination. The CDR3 DNA reads as TGTGCCAGCAGTTTATACGGGAGAGGGAGCATTCAGTACTTC. Translated, it gives CASSLYGRGSIQYF. The variable domain in full, with the rest retrieved from reference TRBV28 and TRBJ2-4, is DVKVTQSSRYLVKRTGEKVFLECVQDMDHENMFWYRQDPGLGLRLIYFSYDVKMKEKGDIPEGYSVSREKKERFSLILESASTNQTSMYLCASSLYGRGSIQYFGAGTRLSVL.